The entry below gives a single TCR beta chain sequence along with its context. Its antigen is undetermined. TCRdb's table, derived via immunoSEQ multiplex PCR, lists solely in-frame clones and lacks some. The sample lists approximately 90,000 clones, 91% occurring once. These data originate in a study of T cell responses to AZD1222 COVID-19 vaccine. Study outcomes and limitations: Seropositive status at baseline applied to only five or six AZD1222 recipients. After two AZD1222 doses, spike-specific TCR breadth and depth rose versus day 0.

Sequenced material: peripheral blood, taken on day 0 of AZD1222 vaccination. The TCR was taken from an adult in good health.

The CDR3 here is CASSPTGMEGYTF. The CDR3 coding sequence is TGTGCCAGCTCACCGACAGGGATGGAAGGCTACACCTTC. The rearrangement links TRBV18 to TRBJ1-2; TRBD1 aligns across 7 bases. V shed 3 bases, J shed 8 bases, and the junction held 6 bases outside the gene matches. The length of the CDR3 is 13 residues. Germline V gives CDR1 KGHSH, CDR2 LQKENI.